This T cell receptor beta chain was captured by sequencing in a study of cytomegalovirus exposure and HLA in healthy donors. Study-level results: Later analysis identified a missense DCLRE1C variant that was linked to TCR beta V- and J-gene trimming.

PCR involved 60 Vbeta and 13 Jbeta primers. Here immunoSEQ multiplex PCR was the method, and the copy in TCRdb shows in-frame clones only, minus some. The sample lists about 64,000 clones; about 85% were seen once. As to this clone: Antigen specificity is unknown.

The CDR3 covers 14 residues. Germline V lookup: CDR1 SGHDT, CDR2 YYEEEE. V shed 2 bases and J 4 bases; nucleotides not matched to a gene: 2. The TCR was taken from a female donor in good health and CMV-seronegative. The gene calls are TRBV5-6 and TRBJ1-5, with TRBD1 matching 8 bases. The specimen sequenced was PBMCs. The CDR3 nucleotides are TGTGCCAGCAGCTTTCGGACAGGGAATCAGCCCCAGCATTTT. It specifies CASSFRTGNQPQHF.